This T cell receptor (beta chain) emerged from a study of T-cell reconstitution after alpha-beta-depleted transplantation in children. The germline V gene has CDR1 MNHNS and CDR2 SASEGT. V lost 2 bases, J lost 0 bases, and 2 bases stayed unmatched. The CDR3 covers 15 residues. This clonotype showed up just a few times. A library of TCRbeta sequences, prepared with unique molecular identifiers, was generated. TCRdb re-analysed the PCR reads in MiXCR, keeping a single row per CDR3 protein. The sample contains approximately 520,000 distinct CDR3 sequences, approximately 29% of which appear only once. This chain links TRBV6-1 with TRBJ1-1; 8 bases fit TRBD1. The clonotype originates from a human donor who donated a stem cell graft to a child with aplastic anemia. The sample here was PBMCs from the stem cell graft donor, taken from the stem cell graft. The CDR3, as DNA: TGTGCCAGCAGTGAACAGGGGGCGCTGAACACTGAAGCTTTCTTT. Its protein product is CASSEQGALNTEAFF.